This TCR beta chain was recovered during a study of beta chain features in type 1 diabetes. Whole-study results and caveats: The study notes PCR might favor shorter templates equally in patients and controls. Within patients, naive, central memory and Treg TCRB repertoires seemed more similar than within healthy donors. Shortening of TCRB CDR3s, moderate but significant, appeared in all four CD4+ subsets of Type 1 diabetes patients.

Germline lookup yields CDR1 MNHNY and CDR2 SVGAGI (reference sequence). This CDR3 comprises 15 residues. All of the isolated RNA was reverse transcribed, so expressed TCRB transcripts were sequenced. TCRdb keeps only in-frame clones here, not all; method: immunoSEQ multiplex PCR. There are approximately 60,000 clones in the sample; around three fifths occur only once, and 2.2% lies in the top ten. On this clone: Its antigen is not known. An end of the junction differs from the germline gene, which may be a read error.

The V and J genes are TRBV6-6 and TRBJ1-1; TRBD1 matches at 9 bases. The receptor comes from a woman younger than 30 in good health. What was sequenced was Tregs from blood. The CDR3 DNA follows: TGTGCCGGCAGTTACTCGACCGACGGGACAGGGAACCTTTTCTTT. Translating gives CAGSYSTDGTGNLFF.